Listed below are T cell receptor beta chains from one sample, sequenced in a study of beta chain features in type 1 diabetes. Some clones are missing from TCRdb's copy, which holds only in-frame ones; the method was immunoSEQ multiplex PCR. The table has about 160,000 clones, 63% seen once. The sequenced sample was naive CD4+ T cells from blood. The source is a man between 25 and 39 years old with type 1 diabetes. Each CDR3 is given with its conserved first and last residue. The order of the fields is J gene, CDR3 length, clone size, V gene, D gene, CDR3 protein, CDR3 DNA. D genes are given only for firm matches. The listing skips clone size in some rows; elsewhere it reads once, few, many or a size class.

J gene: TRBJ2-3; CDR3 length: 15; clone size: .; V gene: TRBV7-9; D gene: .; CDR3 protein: CASSLAGSLGDTQYF; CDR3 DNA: TGTGCCAGCAGCTTAGCCGGGTCCCTCGGGGATACGCAGTATTTT
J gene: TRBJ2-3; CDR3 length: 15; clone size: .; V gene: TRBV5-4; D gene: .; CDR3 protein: CASSLTGLSTDTQYF; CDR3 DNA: TGTGCCAGCAGCTTGACGGGCCTCAGCACAGATACGCAGTATTTT
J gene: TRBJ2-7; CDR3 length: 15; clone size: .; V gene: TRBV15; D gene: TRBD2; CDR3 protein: CATSRGSGSSYEQYF; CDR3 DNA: TGTGCCACCAGCAGAGGTAGCGGGAGCTCCTACGAGCAGTACTTC
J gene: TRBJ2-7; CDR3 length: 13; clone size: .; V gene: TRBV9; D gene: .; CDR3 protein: CASSVRDNYEQYF; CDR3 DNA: TGTGCCAGCAGCGTACGGGACAACTACGAGCAGTACTTC
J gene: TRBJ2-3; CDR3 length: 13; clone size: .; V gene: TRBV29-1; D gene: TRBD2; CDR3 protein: CSGGAGSTDTQYF; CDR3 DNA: TGCAGCGGAGGAGCGGGGTCCACAGATACGCAGTATTTT
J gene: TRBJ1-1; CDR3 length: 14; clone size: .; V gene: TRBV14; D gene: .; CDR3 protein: CASSQRSQGIGAFF; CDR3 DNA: TGTGCCAGCAGCCAACGCTCACAGGGAATCGGGGCTTTCTTT
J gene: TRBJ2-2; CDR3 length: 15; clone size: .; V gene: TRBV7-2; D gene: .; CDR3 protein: CASSLGVMNTGELFF; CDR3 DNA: TGTGCCAGCAGCTTAGGCGTGATGAACACCGGGGAGCTGTTTTTT
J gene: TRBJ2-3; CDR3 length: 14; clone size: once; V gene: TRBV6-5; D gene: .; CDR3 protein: CASSLGQNTDTQYF; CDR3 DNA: TGTGCCAGCAGCCTAGGACAGAACACAGATACGCAGTATTTT
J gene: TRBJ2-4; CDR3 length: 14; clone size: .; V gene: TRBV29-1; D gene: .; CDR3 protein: CSAVGGLAKNIQYF; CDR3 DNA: TGCAGCGCCGTGGGGGGTCTGGCCAAAAACATTCAGTACTTC
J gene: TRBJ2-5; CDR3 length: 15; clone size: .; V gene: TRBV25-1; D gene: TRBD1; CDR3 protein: CASTRDRGDQETQYF; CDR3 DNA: TGTGCCAGCACGAGGGACAGGGGAGATCAAGAGACCCAGTACTTC
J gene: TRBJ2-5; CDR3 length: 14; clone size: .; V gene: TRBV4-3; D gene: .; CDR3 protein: CASSQAAGAGTQYF; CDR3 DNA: TGCGCCAGCAGCCAAGCTGCAGGGGCCGGGACCCAGTACTTC
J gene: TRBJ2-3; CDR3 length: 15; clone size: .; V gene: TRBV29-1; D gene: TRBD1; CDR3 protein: CSVDGQGAGTDTQYF; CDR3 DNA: TGCAGCGTTGACGGACAGGGGGCAGGCACAGATACGCAGTATTTT
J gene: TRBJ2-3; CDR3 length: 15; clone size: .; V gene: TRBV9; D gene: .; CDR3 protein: CASSVTGQFTDTQYF; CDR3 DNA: TGTGCCAGCAGCGTTACGGGTCAGTTCACAGATACGCAGTATTTT
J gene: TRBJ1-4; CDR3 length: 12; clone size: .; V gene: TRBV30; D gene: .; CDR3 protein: CAWSVYAEKLFF; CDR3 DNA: TGTGCCTGGAGTGTATACGCTGAAAAACTGTTTTTT
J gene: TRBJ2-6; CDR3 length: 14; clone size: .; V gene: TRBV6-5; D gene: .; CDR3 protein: CASRPDSGANVLTF; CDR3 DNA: TGTGCCAGCAGGCCGGACTCTGGGGCCAACGTCCTGACTTTC
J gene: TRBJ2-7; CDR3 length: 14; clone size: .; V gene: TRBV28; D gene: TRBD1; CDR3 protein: CASSSGTVSYEQYF; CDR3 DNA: TGTGCCAGCAGTTCAGGGACAGTCTCCTACGAGCAGTACTTC
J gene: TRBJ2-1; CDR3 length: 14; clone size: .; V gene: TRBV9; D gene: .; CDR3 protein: CASSPWTINNEQFF; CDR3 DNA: TGTGCCAGCAGCCCATGGACAATAAACAATGAGCAGTTCTTC
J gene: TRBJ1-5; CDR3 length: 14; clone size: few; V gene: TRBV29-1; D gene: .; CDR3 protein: CSALLGNSNQPQHF; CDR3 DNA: TGCAGCGCTCTACTGGGGAATAGCAATCAGCCCCAGCATTTT
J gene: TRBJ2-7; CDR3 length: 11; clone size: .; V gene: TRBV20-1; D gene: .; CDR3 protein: CSASRFYEQYF; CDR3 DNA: TGCAGTGCTAGTCGGTTCTACGAGCAGTACTTC
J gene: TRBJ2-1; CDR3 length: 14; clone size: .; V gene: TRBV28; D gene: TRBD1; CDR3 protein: CASSYGTGKNEQFF; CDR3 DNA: TGTGCCAGCAGTTACGGGACAGGGAAGAATGAGCAGTTCTTC
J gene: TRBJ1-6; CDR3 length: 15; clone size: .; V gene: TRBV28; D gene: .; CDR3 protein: CASRAGTLYNSPLHF; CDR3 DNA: TGTGCCAGCAGAGCCGGGACACTCTATAATTCACCCCTCCACTTT
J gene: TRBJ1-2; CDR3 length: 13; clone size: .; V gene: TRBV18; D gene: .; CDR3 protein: CASSRDSDYGYTF; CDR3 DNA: TGTGCCAGCTCACGAGACAGCGACTATGGCTACACCTTC
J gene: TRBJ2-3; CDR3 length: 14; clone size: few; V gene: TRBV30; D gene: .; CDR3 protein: CAWSAGVLTDTQYF; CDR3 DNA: TGTGCCTGGAGCGCAGGGGTACTGACAGATACGCAGTATTTT
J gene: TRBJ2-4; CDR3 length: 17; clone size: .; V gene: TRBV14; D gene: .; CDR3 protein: CASSQGGPRVAKNIQYF; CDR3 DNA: TGTGCCAGCAGCCAAGGTGGCCCACGCGTAGCCAAAAACATTCAGTACTTC
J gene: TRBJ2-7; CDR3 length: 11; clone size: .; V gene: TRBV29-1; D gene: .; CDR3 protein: CSARVGYEQYF; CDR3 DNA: TGCAGCGCAAGAGTAGGTTACGAGCAGTACTTC
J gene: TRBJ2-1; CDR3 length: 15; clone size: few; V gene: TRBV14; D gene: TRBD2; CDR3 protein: CASSHLAGGQSEQFF; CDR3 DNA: TGTGCCAGCAGCCATCTAGCGGGGGGGCAAAGTGAGCAGTTCTTC
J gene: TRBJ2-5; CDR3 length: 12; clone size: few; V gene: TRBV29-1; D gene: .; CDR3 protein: CSVRASGETQYF; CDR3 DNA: TGCAGCGTCAGGGCGTCAGGGGAGACCCAGTACTTC
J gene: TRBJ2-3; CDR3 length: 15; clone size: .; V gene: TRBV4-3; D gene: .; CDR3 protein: CASSPGQPGTDTQYF; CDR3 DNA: TGCGCCAGCAGCCCAGGACAGCCGGGCACAGATACGCAGTATTTT
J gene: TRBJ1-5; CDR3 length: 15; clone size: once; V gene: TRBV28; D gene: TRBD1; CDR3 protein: CASSTGQGANQPQHF; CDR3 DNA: TGTGCCAGCAGTACGGGACAGGGGGCCAATCAGCCCCAGCATTTT
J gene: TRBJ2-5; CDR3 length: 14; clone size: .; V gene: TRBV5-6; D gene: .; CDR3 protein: CASSFRDVQETQYF; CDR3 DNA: TGTGCCAGCAGCTTCAGGGACGTCCAAGAGACCCAGTACTTC
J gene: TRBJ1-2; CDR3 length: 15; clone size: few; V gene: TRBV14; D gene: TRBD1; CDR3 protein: CASSPRTGSDYGYTF; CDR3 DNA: TGTGCCAGCAGCCCGAGGACAGGGTCTGACTATGGCTACACCTTC
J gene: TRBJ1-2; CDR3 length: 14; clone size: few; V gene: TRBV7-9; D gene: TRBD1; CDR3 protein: CASSPPGQDYGYTF; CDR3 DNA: TGTGCCAGCAGCCCACCGGGACAGGATTACGGCTACACCTTC
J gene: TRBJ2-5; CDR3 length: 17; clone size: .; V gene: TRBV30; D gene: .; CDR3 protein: CAWSAGTTAGNGETQYF; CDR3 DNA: TGTGCCTGGAGTGCCGGTACTACGGCAGGGAACGGGGAGACCCAGTACTTC
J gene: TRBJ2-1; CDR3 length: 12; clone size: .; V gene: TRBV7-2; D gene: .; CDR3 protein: CASSLIRNEQFF; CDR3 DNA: TGTGCCAGCAGCTTAATTCGGAATGAGCAGTTCTTC
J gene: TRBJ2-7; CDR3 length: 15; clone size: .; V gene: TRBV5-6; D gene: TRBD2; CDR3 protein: CASSPRLAGRREQYF; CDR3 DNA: TGTGCCAGCAGCCCAAGACTAGCGGGGCGTCGCGAGCAGTACTTC
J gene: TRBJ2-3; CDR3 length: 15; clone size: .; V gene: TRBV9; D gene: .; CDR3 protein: CASARQSSSTDTQYF; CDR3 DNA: TGTGCCAGCGCAAGGCAGTCGTCTAGCACAGATACGCAGTATTTT
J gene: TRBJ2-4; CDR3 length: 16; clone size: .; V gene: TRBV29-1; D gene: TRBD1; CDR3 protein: CSVDARDREPGNIQYF; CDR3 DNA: TGCAGCGTTGACGCCCGGGACAGGGAGCCGGGGAACATTCAGTACTTC
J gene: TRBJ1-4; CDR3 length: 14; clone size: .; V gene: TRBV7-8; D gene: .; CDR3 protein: CASSRDRPGEKLFF; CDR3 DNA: TGTGCCAGCAGCCGAGACAGGCCTGGGGAAAAACTGTTTTTT
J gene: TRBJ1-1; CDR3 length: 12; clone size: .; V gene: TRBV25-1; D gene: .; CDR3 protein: CASSELTEAAFF; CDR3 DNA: TGTGCCAGCAGTGAATTAACTGAGGCGGCTTTCTTT
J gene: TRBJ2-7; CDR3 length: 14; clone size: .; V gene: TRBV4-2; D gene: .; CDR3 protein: CASSQVQGLSEQYF; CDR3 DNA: TGTGCCAGCAGCCAAGTCCAGGGACTCAGCGAGCAGTACTTC
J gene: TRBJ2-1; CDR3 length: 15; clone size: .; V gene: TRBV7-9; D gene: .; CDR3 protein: CASSPSGSAYNEQFF; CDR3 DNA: TGTGCCAGCAGCCCATCGGGTAGCGCCTACAATGAGCAGTTCTTC
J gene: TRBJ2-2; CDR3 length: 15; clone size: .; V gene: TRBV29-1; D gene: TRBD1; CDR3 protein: CSALTGGAWTGELFF; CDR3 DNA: TGCAGCGCCCTGACAGGGGGCGCATGGACCGGGGAGCTGTTTTTT
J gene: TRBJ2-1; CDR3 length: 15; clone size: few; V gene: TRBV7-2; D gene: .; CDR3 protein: CASSAQGSPYNEQFF; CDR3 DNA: TGTGCCAGCAGCGCCCAAGGCAGTCCCTACAATGAGCAGTTCTTC
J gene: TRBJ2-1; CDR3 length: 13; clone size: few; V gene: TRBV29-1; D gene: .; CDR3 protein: CSVESGGGHEQFF; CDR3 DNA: TGCAGCGTTGAATCCGGTGGTGGGCATGAGCAGTTCTTC
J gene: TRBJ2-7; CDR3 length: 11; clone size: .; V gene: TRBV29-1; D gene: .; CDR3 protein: CSARSSYEQYF; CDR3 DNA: TGCAGCGCCCGGAGCTCCTACGAGCAGTACTTC
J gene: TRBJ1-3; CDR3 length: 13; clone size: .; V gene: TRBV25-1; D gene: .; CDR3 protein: CASTPAGGNTIYF; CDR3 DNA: TGTGCCAGCACCCCCGCAGGTGGAAACACCATATATTTT
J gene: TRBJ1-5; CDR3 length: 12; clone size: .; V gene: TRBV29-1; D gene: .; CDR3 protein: CSAGGINQPQHF; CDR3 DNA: TGCAGCGCTGGAGGGATCAATCAGCCCCAGCATTTT
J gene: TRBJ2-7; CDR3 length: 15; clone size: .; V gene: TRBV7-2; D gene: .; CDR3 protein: CASSYDGTSNYEQYF; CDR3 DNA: TGTGCCAGCAGCTATGACGGGACAAGTAACTACGAGCAGTACTTC
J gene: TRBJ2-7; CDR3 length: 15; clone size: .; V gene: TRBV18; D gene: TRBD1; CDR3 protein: CASSPTGEATYEQYF; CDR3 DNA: TGTGCCAGCTCCCCGACAGGGGAGGCAACCTACGAGCAGTACTTC
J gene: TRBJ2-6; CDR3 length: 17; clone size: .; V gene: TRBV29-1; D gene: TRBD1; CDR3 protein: CSVEVGQGVSGANVLTF; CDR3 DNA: TGCAGCGTTGAAGTCGGACAGGGGGTTTCTGGGGCCAACGTCCTGACTTTC
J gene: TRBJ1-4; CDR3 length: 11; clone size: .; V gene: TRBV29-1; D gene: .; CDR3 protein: CSGAIWEKLFF; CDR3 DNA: TGCAGCGGCGCGATTTGGGAAAAACTGTTTTTT
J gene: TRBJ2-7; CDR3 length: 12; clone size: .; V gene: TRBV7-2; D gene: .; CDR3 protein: CASSYETESQYF; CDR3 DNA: TGTGCCAGCAGCTATGAGACAGAATCCCAGTACTTC
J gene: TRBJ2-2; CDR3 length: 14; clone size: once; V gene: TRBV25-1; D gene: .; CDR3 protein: CASSEYTRTGELFF; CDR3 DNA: TGTGCCAGCAGTGAATATACCCGCACCGGGGAGCTGTTTTTT
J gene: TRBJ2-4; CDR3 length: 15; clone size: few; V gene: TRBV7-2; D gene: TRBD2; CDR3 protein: CASSLAGDGKNIQYF; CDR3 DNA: TGTGCCAGCAGCTTGGCGGGGGATGGCAAAAACATTCAGTACTTC